Sequencing of this T cell receptor (beta chain) was carried out in a study of CD8+CD57+ T cells in acquired aplastic anemia. Patients included in sequencing had previously demonstrated CD8+CD57+ cell expansion by flow cytometry. Patients were therapy-naive when their blood was sampled. V was shortened by 5 bases and J by 3 bases, with 14 bases between the two germline ends. The germline gives CDR1 SEHNR, CDR2 FQNEAQ (reference sequence). This CDR3 has 14 amino acids. Profiles of TCR beta VDJ and CDR3 were generated from a genomic DNA template. One entry per CDR3 protein results from TCRdb running MiXCR on the reads. This sample has roughly 200,000 distinct CDR3 sequences; 63% occur once, and the top ten carry about 44%.

The V gene is TRBV7-9, the J gene TRBJ2-7, with D tentatively TRBD1 (6 bases). The clonotype comes from a human donor with aplastic anemia. The sequencing sample was made of sorted CD4+, CD8+, or CD8+CD57+ T cells (not recorded which) from PBMCs. CDR3 sequence: CASSADRQLYEQYF. CDR3 nucleotide sequence: TGTGCCAGCAGCGCAGACAGGCAACTCTACGAGCAGTACTTC.